These 21 T cell receptor beta chains were all obtained from the same sample, sequenced in a study of glioma-infiltrating T cells after dendritic cell vaccination. Sequencing used immunoSEQ multiplex PCR; TCRdb keeps in-frame clones, though not all of them. The sample lists 55,000 to 70,000 clones; 75% to 85% were seen once. The sample here was blood, taken before dendritic cell vaccination. The receptor set was obtained from a human donor with glioblastoma.

This clone was found once. The V gene is TRBV15, the J gene TRBJ2-1, with D possibly TRBD2 on 6 matching bases. CDR3 size: 16 residues. From germline, CDR1 is LNHNV and CDR2 YYDKDF (reference sequence). V dropped 1 base and J dropped 4 bases, with 14 bases sitting between them. The CDR3 is CATSRVGGDHYNEQFF. CDR3 DNA sequence: TGTGCCACCAGCAGAGTTGGCGGGGACCATTACAATGAGCAGTTCTTC.

The V call is TRBV18, the J call TRBJ2-2; D not certain. Per germline, CDR1 KGHSH and CDR2 LQKENI. The germline V and J ends were trimmed by 5 bases and 6 bases, with 19 bases remaining between them. This CDR3 comprises 16 residues. CDR3 bases: TGTGCCAGCTCAACCTCTCCACTCCGAGTTCCCGGGGAGCTGTTTTTT. Protein product: CASSTSPLRVPGELFF.

The rearrangement links TRBV5-6 to TRBJ1-1; maybe TRBD1 (6 bases). Between the trimmed V and J ends, which lost 4 bases and 10 bases, there was a span of 23 bases. The CDR3 extends over 15 amino acids. CDR1 SGHDT and CDR2 YYEEEE come from the germline V gene. The chain's CDR3 is CASSGGQKVGIGAFF. CDR3 nucleotide sequence: TGTGCCAGCAGCGGCGGACAGAAGGTGGGCATTGGAGCTTTCTTT.

This clone was observed a single time. The CDR3 DNA follows: TGTGCCAGCAGCCCGGACAGGGAGTACGAGCAGTACTTC. It codes for CASSPDREYEQYF. V is TRBV5-6 and J is TRBJ2-7; 8 positions match TRBD1. The germline V gene encodes CDR1 SGHDT and CDR2 YYEEEE. V trimming: 4 bases; J trimming: 4 bases; junction bases outside the gene matches: 4. This CDR3 region has 13 residues.

This rearrangement joins TRBV19 to TRBJ1-5, with D uncertain. This CDR3 contains 16 residues. V was trimmed by 1 base and J by 7 bases, leaving 17 bases between them. Germline CDR1 reads LNHDA; CDR2 reads SQIVND (reference sequence). CDR3 loop: CASSIVAPGMEQPQHF. DNA for the CDR3: TGTGCCAGTAGTATAGTGGCTCCCGGGATGGAACAGCCCCAGCATTTT. Together with reference TRBV19 and TRBJ1-5, the CDR3 gives the full variable domain: DGGITQSPKYLFRKEGQNVTLSCEQNLNHDAMYWYRQDPGQGLRLIYYSQIVNDFQKGDIAEGYSVSREKKESFPLTVTSAQKNPTAFYLCASSIVAPGMEQPQHFGDGTRLSIL.

This sequence joins TRBV28 and TRBJ2-5; 9 nucleotides line up with TRBD1. The junction had 8 bases not matched to a gene; V was cut back by 1 base and J by 5 bases. This CDR3 contains 16 residues. Germline loops: CDR1 MDHEN, CDR2 SYDVKM. CDR3 amino acids: CASSLYGTGLRETQYF. The DNA for the CDR3 is TGTGCCAGCAGTTTATATGGGACAGGGCTCAGGGAGACCCAGTACTTC.

The rearrangement joins TRBV27 to TRBJ1-1, with a tentative D call TRBD1 (6 bases). The V end lost 4 bases, the J end lost 2 bases, and 17 bases lay between the germline ends. The CDR3 length is 16 residues. Germline V gene lookup returns CDR1 MNHEY and CDR2 SMNVEV (reference sequence). CDR3 nucleotide sequence: TGTGCCAGCAGTTCCCCCACAGGGAGTTCCAACACTGAAGCTTTCTTT. Protein product: CASSSPTGSSNTEAFF.

This rearrangement joins TRBV28 to TRBJ1-5; TRBD1 matches 8 bases. This CDR3 is 14 amino acids long. Germline lookup yields CDR1 MDHEN and CDR2 SYDVKM. Trimming removed 6 bases from V and 4 bases from J; junction bases left unmatched: 5. The CDR3 is CASSSGQENQPQHF. The CDR3 region has the DNA TGTGCCAGCAGCTCGGGACAGGAGAATCAGCCCCAGCATTTT.

The chain combines TRBV2 with TRBJ2-5; the match to TRBD1 covers 7 bases. TRBJ2-7 explains the end of the DNA better; the J call may be wrong. The CDR3 is made up of 16 amino acids. Looked up from germline, CDR1 is SNHLY and CDR2 is FYNNEI. The CDR3 spells CASSGQDRESFYEQYF. The CDR3 region has the DNA TGTGCCAGCAGCGGGCAAGACAGGGAATCTTTCTACGAGCAGTACTTC.

The chain employs TRBV2 and TRBJ1-3; TRBD1 agrees at 7 bases. J gave up 4 bases and V 3 bases, and 6 bases lay outside the gene matches. The CDR3 consists of 15 residues. Germline CDR1 is SNHLY and CDR2 is FYNNEI. The CDR3 DNA reads as TGTGCCAGCAGTGACCCGGGACAGTCCGGAAACACCATATATTTT. This translates into CASSDPGQSGNTIYF.

The rearrangement joins TRBV7-2 to TRBJ1-1; D is undetermined. Deletions cut 4 bases from V and 5 bases from J, with 11 bases between. The CDR3 sequence is 13 residues long. Germline V gives CDR1 SGHTA, CDR2 FQGNSA. The DNA of the CDR3 is TGTGCCAGCAGCTCCAGACGGGAAACTGAAGCTTTCTTT. It translates to CASSSRRETEAFF. Using reference TRBV7-2 and TRBJ1-1 for the parts outside the CDR3, the full variable domain is GAGVSQSPSNKVTEKGKDVELRCDPISGHTALYWYRQSLGQGLEFLIYFQGNSAPDKSGLPSDRFSAERTGGSVSTLTIQRTQQEDSAVYLCASSSRRETEAFFGQGTRLTVV.

The V call is TRBV19, the J call TRBJ2-7; D gene uncertain. V was shortened by 9 bases and J by 5 bases, with 5 bases between the two germline ends. CDR1 is LNHDA and CDR2 is SQIVND in the germline V gene (reference sequence). CDR3 length: 9 residues. CDR3 in amino acids: CASSDEQYF. DNA for the CDR3: TGTGCCAGCTCGGACGAGCAGTACTTC. Together with reference TRBV19 and TRBJ2-7, the CDR3 gives the full variable domain: DGGITQSPKYLFRKEGQNVTLSCEQNLNHDAMYWYRQDPGQGLRLIYYSQIVNDFQKGDIAEGYSVSREKKESFPLTVTSAQKNPTAFYLCASSDEQYFGPGTRLTVT.

This rearrangement joins TRBV30 to TRBJ1-3, with D unclear. Germline CDR1 reads GTSNPN; CDR2 reads SVGIG (reference sequence). The CDR3 is 12 residues long. V was shortened by 4 bases and J by 3 bases, with 7 bases between the two germline ends. As DNA, the CDR3 is TGTGCCTGGACCTATCTTGGAAACACCATATATTTT. Residues: CAWTYLGNTIYF. Together with reference TRBV30 and TRBJ1-3, the CDR3 gives the full variable domain: SQTIHQWPATLVQPVGSPLSLECTVEGTSNPNLYWYRQAAGRGLQLLFYSVGIGQISSEVPQNLSASRPQDRQFILSSKKLLLSDSGFYLCAWTYLGNTIYFGEGSWLTVV.

This chain links TRBV5-1 with TRBJ2-3; D possibly corresponds to TRBD2 (6 bases). Germline V gene sequence: CDR1 SGHRS, CDR2 YFSETQ. V was trimmed by 7 bases and J by 3 bases, leaving 15 bases between them. The CDR3 runs to 14 residues. CDR3 nucleotide sequence: TGCGCCAGCGGGAGCCTTGGGGGGACAGATACGCAGTATTTT. It specifies CASGSLGGTDTQYF.

This chain joins TRBV18 and TRBJ1-1; 7 nucleotides agree with TRBD1. CDR3 length: 14 amino acids. From germline, CDR1 is KGHSH and CDR2 LQKENI. The V segment lost 6 bases and the J segment 5 bases; nucleotides outside the gene matches: 9. CDR3 sequence: CASSGDRASTEAFF. CDR3 nucleotides: TGTGCCAGCTCCGGCGACAGGGCGAGTACTGAAGCTTTCTTT.

This chain joins TRBV19 and TRBJ1-2; D possibly corresponds to TRBD1 (6 bases). Trimming shortened V by 3 bases and J by 0 bases, and 20 bases separated the two germline ends. The germline CDR1 and CDR2 sequences are LNHDA and SQIVND (reference sequence). The CDR3 is 18 amino acids. CDR3 sequence reads: CASSIQFLIRGTNYGYTF. CDR3 nucleotide sequence: TGTGCCAGTAGTATTCAGTTCTTGATCAGGGGTACTAACTATGGCTACACCTTC.

This chain uses TRBV6-1 with TRBJ1-4; D gene ambiguous. This CDR3 has 13 residues. Germline lookup yields CDR1 MNHNS and CDR2 SASEGT. V lost 2 bases to trimming and J lost 8 bases, with 9 bases between them. The CDR3 region has the DNA TGTGCCAGCAGTGAAAGCGGGCGCGAAAAACTGTTTTTT. Translation gives CASSESGREKLFF.

This clone showed up just once. This chain links TRBV5-6 with TRBJ1-1; no reliable D call. V lost 4 bases and J lost 3, with 16 bases in between. CDR3 length: 15 residues. The germline gives CDR1 SGHDT, CDR2 YYEEEE. The CDR3 loop reads CASSPPTGMDTEAFF. The CDR3 DNA is TGTGCCAGCAGCCCCCCGACCGGGATGGACACTGAAGCTTTCTTT.

The chain combines TRBV19 with TRBJ2-5; perhaps TRBD1 as D (6 bases). This CDR3 is built from 16 residues. V dropped 5 bases and J dropped 3 bases, with 19 bases sitting between them. The germline V gene encodes CDR1 LNHDA and CDR2 SQIVND (reference sequence). In DNA, the CDR3 is TGTGCCAGTAGTTCCGGACCCGTGACAGGAAAAGAGACCCAGTACTTC. Translation gives CASSSGPVTGKETQYF.

CDR3 DNA sequence: TGTGCCTCATCGCCGGGGGTTAACTATGGCTACACCTTC. Its protein product is CASSPGVNYGYTF. This chain uses TRBV30 with TRBJ1-2; TRBD1 might be the D (5 bases). From germline, CDR1 is GTSNPN and CDR2 SVGIG (reference sequence). With 7 bases removed from V and 1 base from J, the gap between germline ends came to 13 bases. The CDR3 loop spans 13 amino acids. The whole variable domain, filled in from reference TRBV30 and TRBJ1-2, reads SQTIHQWPATLVQPVGSPLSLECTVEGTSNPNLYWYRQAAGRGLQLLFYSVGIGQISSEVPQNLSASRPQDRQFILSSKKLLLSDSGFYLCASSPGVNYGYTFGSGTRLTVV.

The V and J genes are TRBV18 and TRBJ2-2; 11 bases are shared with TRBD1. The CDR3 runs to 18 residues. V lost 2 bases, J lost 4 bases, and 9 bases stayed unmatched. Germline V gene lookup returns CDR1 KGHSH and CDR2 LQKENI. The CDR3 protein is CASSPREGQGAFTGELFF. In DNA, the CDR3 is TGTGCCAGCTCACCAAGGGAAGGACAGGGGGCGTTCACCGGGGAGCTGTTTTTT.